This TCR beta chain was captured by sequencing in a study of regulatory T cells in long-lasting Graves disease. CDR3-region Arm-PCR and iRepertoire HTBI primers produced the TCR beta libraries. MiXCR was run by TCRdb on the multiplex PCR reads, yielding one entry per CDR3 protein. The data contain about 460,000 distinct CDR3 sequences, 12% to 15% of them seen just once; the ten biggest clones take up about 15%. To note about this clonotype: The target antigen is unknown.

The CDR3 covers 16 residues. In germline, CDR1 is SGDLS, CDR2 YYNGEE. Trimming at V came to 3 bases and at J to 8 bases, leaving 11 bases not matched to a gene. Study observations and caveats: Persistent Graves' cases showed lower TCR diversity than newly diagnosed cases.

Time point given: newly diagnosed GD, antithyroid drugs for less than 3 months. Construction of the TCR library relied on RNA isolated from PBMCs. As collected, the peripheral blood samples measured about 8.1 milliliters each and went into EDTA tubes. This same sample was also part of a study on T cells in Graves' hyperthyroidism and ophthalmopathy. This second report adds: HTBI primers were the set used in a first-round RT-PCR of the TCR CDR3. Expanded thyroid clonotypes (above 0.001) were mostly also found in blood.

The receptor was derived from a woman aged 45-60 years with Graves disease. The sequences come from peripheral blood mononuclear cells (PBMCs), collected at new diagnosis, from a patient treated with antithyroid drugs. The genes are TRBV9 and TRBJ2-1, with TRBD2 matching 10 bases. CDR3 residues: CASSAAGTSAYDEQFF. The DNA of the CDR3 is TGTGCCAGCAGCGCCGCCGGGACTAGCGCTTACGATGAGCAGTTCTTC.